Below, 20 T cell receptor beta chains from the same sample are listed, as sequenced in a study of T cells after yellow fever vaccination. A single record per CDR3 protein comes from TCRdb applying MiXCR to the 5' RACE reads. The repertoire holds approximately 330,000 distinct CDR3 sequences, with over 4% as singletons. Sequencing used PBMCs, obtained 5 days after the yellow fever booster vaccination. Receptors were obtained from a man younger than 35 who received the YFV17D yellow fever vaccine.

V usage is TRBV11-3 and J usage is TRBJ2-1; 7 nucleotides agree with TRBD1. V was pared by 1 base and J by 9 bases, with 6 bases of the junction left unmatched. Germline V CDR1 and CDR2: SGHNT, YENEEA. The CDR3 is 14 amino acids. Here the CDR3 DNA reads TGTGCCAGCAGCTTAGCGGCAGGGGGTCTTGAGCAGTTCTTC. Translation: CASSLAAGGLEQFF.

This clonotype has at least ten counts. J is TRBJ1-5 and V is TRBV15, with D perhaps TRBD1 (5 bases). Per the germline V gene, CDR1 is LNHNV and CDR2 is YYDKDF (reference sequence). The CDR3 spans 15 residues. The V end lost 5 bases, the J end lost 6 bases, and 17 bases lay between the germline ends. The CDR3 reads CATSRAPSGGQPQHF. The CDR3 nucleotides are TGTGCCACCAGCCGAGCTCCTAGTGGGGGTCAGCCCCAGCATTTT.

A few counts support this clonotype. This rearrangement joins TRBV20-1 to TRBJ1-5; weak D call: TRBD1 (6 bases). V was shortened by 0 bases and J by 5 bases, with 8 bases between the two germline ends. The CDR3 has 13 amino acids. Germline CDR1 is DFQATT and CDR2 is SNEGSKA (reference sequence). The DNA of the CDR3 is TGCAGTGCTAGAGAACACAGGGATCAGCCCCAGCATTTT. Protein sequence: CSAREHRDQPQHF.

This clonotype came up many times. V gene TRBV18 combines with J gene TRBJ1-1, with D unclear. This CDR3 region has 16 residues. Germline assignment: CDR1 KGHSH and CDR2 LQKENI. V was clipped by 3 bases and J by 1 base, with 15 bases between them. The CDR3 sequence: CASSPRPGSPNTEAFF. The DNA for the CDR3 is TGTGCCAGCTCACCGCGACCCGGGTCCCCGAACACTGAAGCTTTCTTT.

This chain's CDR3 is CASSLEGSPRAFF. In DNA, the CDR3 is TGTGCCAGCAGCTTAGAGGGATCGCCGAGGGCTTTCTTT. This chain uses TRBV7-9 with TRBJ1-1; D gene unclear. With 1 base removed from V and 11 bases from J, the gap between germline ends came to 14 bases. Germline values: CDR1 SEHNR, CDR2 FQNEAQ (reference sequence). The CDR3 has 13 residues.

The gene calls are TRBV4-3 and TRBJ2-3; D may be TRBD1 or TRBD2 (6 bases each). CDR1 is LGHNA, CDR2 YSLEER, per germline. The ends were cut back, 3 bases at V and 3 bases at J, with 22 bases in the middle. The CDR3 is made up of 18 amino acids. The CDR3 DNA reads TGCGCCAGCAGCCATGAAAGACCGGGGGCCCGGTTGACAGATACGCAGTATTTT. It yields the protein CASSHERPGARLTDTQYF.

J is TRBJ2-2 and V is TRBV9, with D unclear. Germline CDR1 reads SGDLS; CDR2 reads YYNGEE. V lost 0 bases, J lost 4 bases, and 10 bases lay in between. The length of the CDR3 is 15 residues. The CDR3 DNA sequence: TGTGCCAGCAGCGTAGACACTTACACCACCGGGGAGCTGTTTTTT. Amino acid sequence: CASSVDTYTTGELFF.

This clonotype was observed a handful of times. This sequence joins TRBV4-2 and TRBJ2-1; 10 bases map to TRBD2. V gave up 6 bases and J gave up 3 bases; unmatched junction bases: 8. Germline CDR1 and CDR2: LGHNA and YNFKEQ. There are 16 residues in the CDR3. For the CDR3, the DNA is TGTGCCAGCAGGAGGGAGGGGACTAGCGACTACAATGAGCAGTTCTTC. It yields the protein CASRREGTSDYNEQFF.

In DNA form, the CDR3 reads TGCAGTGCCAAAGCCGGGACAGGGACGACAGATACGCAGTATTTT. Protein product: CSAKAGTGTTDTQYF. V gene TRBV20-1 combines with J gene TRBJ2-3; 9 nucleotides align to TRBD1. CDR1 is DFQATT and CDR2 is SNEGSKA in the germline V gene (reference sequence). The CDR3 is 15 amino acids. The ends lost 6 bases at V and 3 bases at J; junction bases unmatched: 10.

This clonotype was seen only a few times. The chain is built from TRBV6-1 and TRBJ1-1, with D unresolved. The V end was cut by 3 bases, the J end by 4 bases, with 6 bases between. This CDR3 region has 12 residues. The germline CDR1 and CDR2 sequences are MNHNS and SASEGT. The CDR3 nucleotides are TGTGCCAGCAGTGAGATTACCACTGAAGCTTTCTTT. It codes for CASSEITTEAFF.

This clonotype has at least ten counts. This chain links TRBV9 with TRBJ1-1, with 7 bases identical to TRBD1. Germline CDR1 SGDLS, CDR2 YYNGEE. The V and J ends lost 4 bases and 1 base, in that order; junction bases with no gene match: 1. This CDR3 region has 13 residues. The CDR3 sequence: CASSRTGNTEAFF. CDR3 bases: TGTGCCAGCAGCAGGACAGGGAACACTGAAGCTTTCTTT.

This chain joins TRBV12-3 or TRBV12-4 and TRBJ1-1; D is possibly TRBD1 (5 bases). The CDR3 sequence is 14 residues long. V was pared by 5 bases and J by 4 bases, with 14 bases between. CDR3 coding DNA: TGTGCCAGCAGTAGCAGGGCTTTCGGCACTGAAGCTTTCTTT. It encodes CASSSRAFGTEAFF.

The chain carries TRBV21-1 and TRBJ1-2. TRBV21-1 is shown as a pseudogene. The CDR3 has 13 residues. The CDR3 nucleotides are TGTGCCAGCAGCAAGGGAGGGGACTATGGCTACACCTTC. Amino acid sequence: CASSKGGDYGYTF.

Only a few counts were recorded for this clonotype. The V call is TRBV5-1, the J call TRBJ2-3; no clear D gene. The CDR3 length is 14 residues. V dropped 3 bases and J dropped 4 bases, with 12 bases sitting between them. Germline assignment: CDR1 SGHRS and CDR2 YFSETQ. This chain's CDR3 is CASSSMNGPDTQYF. The CDR3 DNA reads TGCGCCAGCAGCTCGATGAACGGACCAGATACGCAGTATTTT.

The chain recombines TRBV5-1 with TRBJ2-3, with 9 bases aligning to TRBD1. V was pared by 5 bases and J by 2 bases, with 15 bases of the junction left unmatched. Germline CDR1 SGHRS, CDR2 YFSETQ. The CDR3 is made up of 18 amino acids. The CDR3 coding sequence is TGCGCCAGCAGTCCCCAGGGACAGGGACCTATTCTCACAGATACGCAGTATTTT. It encodes CASSPQGQGPILTDTQYF.

In this sample, this clonotype turned up many times. The rearrangement uses TRBV25-1 and TRBJ1-1; a possible D gene is TRBD1 (5 bases). Germline V lookup: CDR1 MGHDK, CDR2 SYGVNS. V lost 2 bases to trimming and J lost 7 bases, with 17 bases between them. The CDR3 spans 15 residues. The CDR3 region has the DNA TGTGCCAGCAGTGAAGGGACGTGGGCTCGAATTGAAGCTTTCTTT. This codes for CASSEGTWARIEAFF.

This clonotype was seen repeatedly, ten times or more. The gene calls are TRBV3-1 and TRBJ2-4, with TRBD2 matching over 11 bases. This CDR3 spans 15 amino acids. CDR1 and CDR2 from the germline V gene are LGHDT and YNNKEL (reference sequence). The junction had 6 bases not matched to a gene; V was cut back by 8 bases and J by 3 bases. For the CDR3, the DNA is TGTGCCAGCGGTAGCGGGGGGGCCGGCAAAAACATTCAGTACTTC. Translating gives CASGSGGAGKNIQYF.

This clonotype came up a few times. The rearrangement joins TRBV20-1 to TRBJ2-7; the match to TRBD1 covers 10 bases. Germline CDR1 is DFQATT and CDR2 is SNEGSKA (reference sequence). V was pared by 1 base and J by 2 bases, with 5 bases of the junction left unmatched. CDR3 size: 15 residues. This chain's CDR3 is CSARVPGQGTYEQYF. DNA for the CDR3: TGCAGTGCTAGAGTCCCGGGACAGGGGACCTACGAGCAGTACTTC.

This clonotype was detected a few times. The V call is TRBV5-1, the J call TRBJ2-5, with D maybe TRBD2 (6 bases). Trimming took 4 bases from V and 1 from J, leaving 14 bases between them. The CDR3 has 15 amino acids. Germline V gives CDR1 SGHRS, CDR2 YFSETQ. The CDR3 nucleotides read TGCGCCAGCAGCCTTCTTGACGGGAGCCAAGAGACCCAGTACTTC. This sequence encodes CASSLLDGSQETQYF. Full variable domain (rest looked up from reference TRBV5-1 and TRBJ2-5): KAGVTQTPRYLIKTRGQQVTLSCSPISGHRSVSWYQQTPGQGLQFLFEYFSETQRNKGNFPGRFSGRQFSNSRSEMNVSTLELGDSALYLCASSLLDGSQETQYFGPGTRLLVL.

The chain has TRBV5-5 and TRBJ1-4; D ambiguous. CDR3 size: 15 residues. Trimming removed 7 bases at V and 0 bases at J, with 13 bases between. In germline, CDR1 is SGHKS, CDR2 YYEKEE (reference sequence). CDR3 loop: CASSARSATNEKLFF. For the CDR3, the DNA is TGTGCCAGCTCGGCACGCAGTGCAACTAATGAAAAACTGTTTTTT.